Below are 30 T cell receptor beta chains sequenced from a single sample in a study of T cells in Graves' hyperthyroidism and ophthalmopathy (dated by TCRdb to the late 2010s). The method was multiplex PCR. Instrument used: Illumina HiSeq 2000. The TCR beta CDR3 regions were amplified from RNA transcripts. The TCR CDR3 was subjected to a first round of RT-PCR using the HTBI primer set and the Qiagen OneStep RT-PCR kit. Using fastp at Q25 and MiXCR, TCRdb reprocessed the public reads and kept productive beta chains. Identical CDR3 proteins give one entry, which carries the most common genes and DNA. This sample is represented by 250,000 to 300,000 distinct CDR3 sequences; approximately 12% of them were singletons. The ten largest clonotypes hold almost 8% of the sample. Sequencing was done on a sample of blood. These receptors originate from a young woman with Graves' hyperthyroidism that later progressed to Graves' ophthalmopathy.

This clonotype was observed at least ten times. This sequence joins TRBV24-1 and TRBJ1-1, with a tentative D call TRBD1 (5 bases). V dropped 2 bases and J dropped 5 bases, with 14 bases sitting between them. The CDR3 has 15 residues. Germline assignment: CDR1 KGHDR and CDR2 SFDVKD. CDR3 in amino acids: CATSDSSAGPTEAFF. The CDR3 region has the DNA TGTGCCACCAGTGATTCATCAGCGGGGCCGACTGAAGCTTTCTTT.

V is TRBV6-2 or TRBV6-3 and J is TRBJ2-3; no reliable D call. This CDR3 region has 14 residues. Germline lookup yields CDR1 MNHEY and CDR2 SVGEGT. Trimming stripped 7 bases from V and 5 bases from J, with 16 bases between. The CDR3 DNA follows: TGTGCCAGCACCTTGGGCCGCGAGGTAGATACGCAGTATTTT. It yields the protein CASTLGREVDTQYF.

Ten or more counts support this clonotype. CDR3 region: CAISESRASSAELFF. CDR3 nucleotides: TGTGCCATCAGTGAGTCGAGGGCTAGCTCAGCGGAGCTGTTTTTT. The chain recombines TRBV10-3 with TRBJ2-2; D might be TRBD2 (5 bases). The germline gives CDR1 ENHRY, CDR2 SYGVKD. This CDR3 has 15 amino acids. V lost 0 bases to trimming and J lost 10 bases, with 15 bases between them.

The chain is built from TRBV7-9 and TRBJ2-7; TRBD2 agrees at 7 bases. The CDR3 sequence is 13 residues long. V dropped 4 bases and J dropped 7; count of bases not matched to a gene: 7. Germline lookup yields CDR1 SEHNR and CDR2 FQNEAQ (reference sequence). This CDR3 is CASSSTSSGEQYF. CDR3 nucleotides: TGTGCCAGCAGCTCGACTAGCTCTGGTGAGCAGTACTTC.

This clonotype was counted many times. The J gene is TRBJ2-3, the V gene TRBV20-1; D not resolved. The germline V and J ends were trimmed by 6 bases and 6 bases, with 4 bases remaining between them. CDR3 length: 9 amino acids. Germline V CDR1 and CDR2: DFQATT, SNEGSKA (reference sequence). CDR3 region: CSAGDTQYF. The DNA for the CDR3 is TGCAGTGCCGGCGATACGCAGTATTTT.

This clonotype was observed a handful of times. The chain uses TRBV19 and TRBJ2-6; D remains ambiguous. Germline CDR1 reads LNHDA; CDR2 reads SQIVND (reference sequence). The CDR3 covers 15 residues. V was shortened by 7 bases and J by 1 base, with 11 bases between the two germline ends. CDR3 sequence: CASTNWGSGANVLTF. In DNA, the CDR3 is TGTGCCAGTACCAACTGGGGATCTGGGGCCAACGTCCTGACTTTC.

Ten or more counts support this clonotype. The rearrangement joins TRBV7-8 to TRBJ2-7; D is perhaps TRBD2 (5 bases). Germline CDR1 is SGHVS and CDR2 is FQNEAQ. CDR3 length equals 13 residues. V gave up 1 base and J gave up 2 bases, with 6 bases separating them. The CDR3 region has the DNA TGTGCCAGCAGCTTAGGGAGGACCTACGAGCAGTACTTC. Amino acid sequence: CASSLGRTYEQYF.

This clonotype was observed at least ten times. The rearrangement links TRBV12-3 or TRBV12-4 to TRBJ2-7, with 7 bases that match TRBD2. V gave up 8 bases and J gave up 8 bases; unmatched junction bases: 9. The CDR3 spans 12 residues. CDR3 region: CASGTTGPKQYF. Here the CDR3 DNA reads TGTGCCAGCGGGACTACTGGACCCAAGCAGTACTTC.

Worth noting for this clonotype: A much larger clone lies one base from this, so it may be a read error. CDR3 in amino acids: CACSLGSSYEQYF. The CDR3 nucleotides read TGTGCCTGCAGTTTAGGCAGCTCCTACGAGCAGTACTTC. This chain uses TRBV28 with TRBJ2-7; D is uncertain. The CDR3 is made up of 13 amino acids. The germline CDR1 and CDR2 sequences are MDHEN and SYDVKM.

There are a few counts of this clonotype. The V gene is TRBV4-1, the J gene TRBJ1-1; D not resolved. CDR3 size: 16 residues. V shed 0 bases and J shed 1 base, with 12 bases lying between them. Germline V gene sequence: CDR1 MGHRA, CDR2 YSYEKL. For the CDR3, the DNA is TGCGCCAGCAGCCAAGATTCCCAGGTGGGGAACACTGAAGCTTTCTTT. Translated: CASSQDSQVGNTEAFF.

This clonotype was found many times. CDR3 coding DNA: TGCAGTGCTAGAGATGCACTGCACTACGAGCAGTACTTC. Its protein is CSARDALHYEQYF. V usage is TRBV20-1 and J usage is TRBJ2-7, with D unresolved. The CDR3 runs 13 residues. Germline V gives CDR1 DFQATT, CDR2 SNEGSKA (reference sequence). V was trimmed by 0 bases and J by 3 bases, leaving 9 bases between them.

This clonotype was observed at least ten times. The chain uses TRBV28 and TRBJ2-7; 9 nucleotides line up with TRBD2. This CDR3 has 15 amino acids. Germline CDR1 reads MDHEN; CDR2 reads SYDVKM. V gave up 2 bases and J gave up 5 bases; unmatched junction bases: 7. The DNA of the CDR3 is TGTGCCAGCAGTTTACGAGGAGCGGGAGGAGACGAGCAGTACTTC. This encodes CASSLRGAGGDEQYF.

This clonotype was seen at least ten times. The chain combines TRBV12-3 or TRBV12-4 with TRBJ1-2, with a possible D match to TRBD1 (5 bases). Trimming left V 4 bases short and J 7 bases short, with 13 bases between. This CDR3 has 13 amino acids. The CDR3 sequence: CASSSEGRGGYTF. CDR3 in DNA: TGTGCCAGCAGTTCGGAGGGACGAGGTGGCTACACCTTC.

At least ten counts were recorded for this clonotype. The CDR3 nucleotides read TGTGCCAGCTCACAACAGGGGGGCACCTACGAGCAGTACTTC. This encodes CASSQQGGTYEQYF. The chain links TRBV18 to TRBJ2-7; 8 positions match TRBD1. V shed 4 bases and J 2 bases; nucleotides not matched to a gene: 4. Germline V lookup: CDR1 KGHSH, CDR2 LQKENI. CDR3 length equals 14 residues.

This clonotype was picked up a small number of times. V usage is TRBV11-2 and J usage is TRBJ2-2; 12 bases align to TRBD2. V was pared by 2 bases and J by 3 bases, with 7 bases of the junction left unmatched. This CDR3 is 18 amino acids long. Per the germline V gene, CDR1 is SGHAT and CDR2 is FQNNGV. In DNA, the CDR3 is TGTGCCAGCAGCTTACGGCTAGCGGGAGGGATGGACACCGGGGAGCTGTTTTTT. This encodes CASSLRLAGGMDTGELFF.

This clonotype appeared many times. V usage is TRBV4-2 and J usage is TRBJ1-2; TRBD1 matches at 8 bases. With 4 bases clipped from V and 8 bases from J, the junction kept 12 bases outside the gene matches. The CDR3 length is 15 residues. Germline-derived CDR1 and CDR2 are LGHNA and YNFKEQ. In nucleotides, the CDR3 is TGTGCCAGCAGCCCTACAGGGGGGCTGGTGAAAGGCTACACCTTC. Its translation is CASSPTGGLVKGYTF.

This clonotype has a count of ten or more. CDR3 sequence reads: CASSRRYNEQFF. The CDR3, as DNA: TGTGCCAGCAGCCGTCGCTATAATGAGCAGTTCTTC. The V and J genes are TRBV3-1 and TRBJ2-1; no firm D call. CDR3 length: 12 amino acids. Trimming left V 4 bases short and J 7 bases short, with 8 bases between. Germline-derived CDR1 and CDR2 are LGHDT and YNNKEL (reference sequence).

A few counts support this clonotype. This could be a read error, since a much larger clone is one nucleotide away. The CDR3 spells CASSSLRGNQPQHF. The CDR3 DNA reads as TGTGCCAGCAGCTCCTTAAGGGGGAATCAGCCCCAGCATTTT. The chain joins TRBV7-8 to TRBJ1-5, with D tentatively TRBD1 (6 bases). Germline V lookup: CDR1 SGHVS, CDR2 FQNEAQ. This CDR3 comprises 14 residues. V lost 4 bases, J lost 4 bases, and 11 bases lay in between.

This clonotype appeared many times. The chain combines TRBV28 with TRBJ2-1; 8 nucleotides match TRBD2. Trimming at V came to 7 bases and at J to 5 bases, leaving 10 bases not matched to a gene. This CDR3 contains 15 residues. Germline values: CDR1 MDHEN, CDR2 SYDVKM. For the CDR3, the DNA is TGTGCCAGCACCGGGGGGGCGGGAGGAGACAATGAGCAGTTCTTC. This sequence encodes CASTGGAGGDNEQFF.

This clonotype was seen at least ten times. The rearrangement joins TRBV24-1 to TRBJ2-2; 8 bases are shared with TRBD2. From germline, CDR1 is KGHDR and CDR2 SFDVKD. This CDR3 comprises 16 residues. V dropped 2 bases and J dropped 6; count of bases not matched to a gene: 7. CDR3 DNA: TGTGCCACCAGTGATTCCGGGAGGGCCTTTTCCGGGGAGCTGTTTTTT. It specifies CATSDSGRAFSGELFF.

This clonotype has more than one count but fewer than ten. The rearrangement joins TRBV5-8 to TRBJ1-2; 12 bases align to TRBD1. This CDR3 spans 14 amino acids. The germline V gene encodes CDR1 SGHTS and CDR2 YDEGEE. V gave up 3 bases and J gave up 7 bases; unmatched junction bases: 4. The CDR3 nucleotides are TGTGCCAGCAGCTCGGGACAGGGGGCGGGTGGCTACACCTTC. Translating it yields CASSSGQGAGGYTF. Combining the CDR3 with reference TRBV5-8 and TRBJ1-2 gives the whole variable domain EAGVTQSPTHLIKTRGQQATLRCSPISGHTSVYWYQQALGLGLQFLLWYDEGEERNRGNFPPRFSGRQFPNYSSELNVNALELEDSALYLCASSSGQGAGGYTFGSGTRLTVV.

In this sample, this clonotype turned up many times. The CDR3 reads CASSSLLQGRAIVGDEQYF. The CDR3 nucleotides read TGCGCCAGCAGCTCCCTCCTCCAGGGGCGTGCTATCGTAGGTGACGAGCAGTACTTC. The chain joins TRBV5-1 to TRBJ2-7; perhaps TRBD1 as D (6 bases). V gave up 3 bases and J gave up 5 bases, with 30 bases separating them. Germline CDR1 SGHRS, CDR2 YFSETQ. The CDR3 extends over 19 amino acids.

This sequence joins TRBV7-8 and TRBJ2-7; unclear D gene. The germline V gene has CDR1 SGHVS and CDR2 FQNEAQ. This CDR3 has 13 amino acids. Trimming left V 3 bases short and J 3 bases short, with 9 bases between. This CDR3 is CASSLGRVYEQYF. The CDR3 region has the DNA TGTGCCAGCAGCTTGGGTAGAGTCTACGAGCAGTACTTC.

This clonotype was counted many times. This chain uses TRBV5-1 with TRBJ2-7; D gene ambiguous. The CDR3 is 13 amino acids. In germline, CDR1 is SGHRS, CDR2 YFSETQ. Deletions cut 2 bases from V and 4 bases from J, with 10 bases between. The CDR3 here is CASSFDGEYEQYF. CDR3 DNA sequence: TGCGCCAGCAGCTTCGACGGAGAGTACGAGCAGTACTTC.

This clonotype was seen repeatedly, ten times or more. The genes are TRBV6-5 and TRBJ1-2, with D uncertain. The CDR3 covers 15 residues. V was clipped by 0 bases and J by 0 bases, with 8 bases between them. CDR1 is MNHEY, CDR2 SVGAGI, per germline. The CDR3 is CASSYSPGPNYGYTF. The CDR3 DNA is TGTGCCAGCAGTTACTCACCGGGTCCTAACTATGGCTACACCTTC.

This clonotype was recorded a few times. This chain's CDR3 is CATSGGRAIDTQYF. CDR3 sequence (DNA): TGTGCCACCTCGGGGGGGAGGGCCATAGATACGCAGTATTTT. V gene TRBV10-3 combines with J gene TRBJ2-3; 8 nucleotides match TRBD2. CDR1 ENHRY and CDR2 SYGVKD come from the germline V gene. The trim removed 10 bases at V and 5 bases at J, leaving 11 bases unmatched. The CDR3 spans 14 residues.

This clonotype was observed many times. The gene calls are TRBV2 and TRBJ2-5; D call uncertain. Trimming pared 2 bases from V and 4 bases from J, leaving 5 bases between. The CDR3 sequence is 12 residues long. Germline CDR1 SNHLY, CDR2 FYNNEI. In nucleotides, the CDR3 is TGTGCCAGCAGTGAAAGAACAGAGACCCAGTACTTC. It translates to CASSERTETQYF. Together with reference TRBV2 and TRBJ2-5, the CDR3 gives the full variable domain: EPEVTQTPSHQVTQMGQEVILRCVPISNHLYFYWYRQILGQKVEFLVSFYNNEISEKSEIFDDQFSVERPDGSNFTLKIRSTKLEDSAMYFCASSERTETQYFGPGTRLLVL.

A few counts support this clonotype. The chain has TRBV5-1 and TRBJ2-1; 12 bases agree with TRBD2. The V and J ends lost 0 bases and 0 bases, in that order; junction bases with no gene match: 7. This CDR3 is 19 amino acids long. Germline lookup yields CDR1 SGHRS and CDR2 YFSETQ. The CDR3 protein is CASSLGLAGGPYSYNEQFF. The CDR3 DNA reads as TGCGCCAGCAGCTTGGGGCTAGCGGGAGGGCCTTACTCCTACAATGAGCAGTTCTTC.

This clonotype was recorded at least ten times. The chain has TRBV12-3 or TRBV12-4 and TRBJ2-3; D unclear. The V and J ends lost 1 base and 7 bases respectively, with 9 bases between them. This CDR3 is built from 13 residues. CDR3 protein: CASSLVIPNTQYF. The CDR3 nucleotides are TGTGCCAGCAGTTTAGTTATCCCAAATACGCAGTATTTT.

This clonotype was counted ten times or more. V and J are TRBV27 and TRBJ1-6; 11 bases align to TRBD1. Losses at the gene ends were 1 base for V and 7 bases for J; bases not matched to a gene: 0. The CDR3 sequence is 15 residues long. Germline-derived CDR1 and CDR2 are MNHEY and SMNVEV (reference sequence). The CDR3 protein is CASSLWDRGNSPLHF. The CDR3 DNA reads TGTGCCAGCAGTTTATGGGACAGGGGGAATTCACCCCTCCACTTT.